This TCR beta chain stems from a study of beta chain features in type 1 diabetes. General study findings and limits: cDNA-based reads could over-represent cells with high TCR expression.

V was clipped by 3 bases and J by 0 bases, with 5 bases between them. Germline lookup yields CDR1 LGHNA and CDR2 YNFKEQ. The CDR3 runs 13 residues. As to this clone: Antigen unknown.

The sequenced template was cDNA made from the entire isolated RNA. The data were produced by immunoSEQ multiplex PCR, yet TCRdb's version contains in-frame clones alone and is incomplete. The sample contains about 340,000 clones, 8% of which appear only once. The TCR originated in a woman in her late teens or twenties in good health. The sample taken for sequencing was central memory CD4+ T cells from blood. This rearrangement joins TRBV4-2 to TRBJ1-1; D is ambiguous. The CDR3 protein is CASSHNLNTEAFF. The CDR3 coding sequence is TGTGCCAGCAGCCATAATCTGAACACTGAAGCTTTCTTT.